The 18 T cell receptor beta chains presented below share a single source sample, sequenced in a study of T-cell memory formation after mild COVID-19. TCRdb used MiXCR to reprocess the 5' RACE reads, holding one entry per CDR3 protein. The repertoire holds about 160,000 distinct CDR3 sequences, roughly 28% seen once, with around 13% in the top ten. Sample: PBMCs or a T cell subset sorted from them (not recorded which). The source is an adult woman who had mild COVID-19 (a few samples of this study predate the infection). Cell type and time point are not known.

This clonotype was observed a handful of times. The chain is built from TRBV5-1 and TRBJ2-5, with 10 positions matching TRBD2. Per germline, CDR1 SGHRS and CDR2 YFSETQ. The CDR3 contains 16 residues. V shed 0 bases, J shed 4 bases, and the junction held 6 bases outside the gene matches. The CDR3, as DNA: TGCGCCAGCAGCTTGGCCCAAGCGGGGGGGAGAGAGACCCAGTACTTC. This codes for CASSLAQAGGRETQYF.

This clonotype was picked up a small number of times. Here the CDR3 reads CASSYSTGANVLTF. The CDR3 nucleotides are TGTGCCAGCAGCTACTCAACCGGGGCCAACGTCCTGACTTTC. The chain combines TRBV7-6 with TRBJ2-6, with D unclear. V lost 4 bases and J lost 4, with 8 bases in between. The CDR3 length is 14 residues. Germline V lookup: CDR1 SGHVS, CDR2 FNYEAQ.

This clonotype occurred a few times. The chain combines TRBV6-1 with TRBJ1-1, with TRBD1 as a possible D gene (5 bases). The germline gives CDR1 MNHNS, CDR2 SASEGT. The CDR3 has 14 residues. The V end was cut by 2 bases, the J end by 5 bases, with 12 bases between. CDR3 amino acids: CASSEIEGRTEAFF. The CDR3 region has the DNA TGTGCCAGCAGTGAAATCGAGGGGAGGACTGAAGCTTTCTTT.

The chain combines TRBV12-3 or TRBV12-4 with TRBJ2-3, with D perhaps TRBD2 (6 bases). V lost 5 bases and J 3 bases, leaving 21 bases between the germline ends. The CDR3 is 17 residues long. This CDR3 is CASSPYRDLATTDTQYF. In nucleotides, the CDR3 is TGTGCCAGCAGTCCCTACCGCGACCTAGCGACTACAGATACGCAGTATTTT.

The chain is built from TRBV6-2 or TRBV6-3 and TRBJ1-2, with TRBD1 as a possible D gene (6 bases). The V end lost 10 bases, the J end lost 3 bases, and 18 bases lay between the germline ends. CDR1 and CDR2 (germline): MNHEY, SVGEGT. CDR3 length: 14 residues. The CDR3 here is CATQDRPWDYGYTF. In DNA form, the CDR3 reads TGTGCCACTCAGGACAGACCTTGGGACTATGGCTACACCTTC.

This clonotype was recorded once. The V call is TRBV10-3, the J call TRBJ2-7, with D unresolved. Germline V gene lookup returns CDR1 ENHRY and CDR2 SYGVKD. V was cut by 2 bases and J by 0 bases, with 5 bases left in between. This CDR3 contains 13 residues. CDR3 bases: TGTGCCATCAGTGAGCAGAGCTCCTACGAGCAGTACTTC. It translates to CAISEQSSYEQYF.

This clonotype was seen many times. The rearrangement links TRBV24-1 to TRBJ2-2; 10 bases line up with TRBD2. V lost 3 bases, J lost 6 bases, and 6 bases stayed unmatched. This CDR3 is built from 16 residues. Per the germline V gene, CDR1 is KGHDR and CDR2 is SFDVKD. CDR3 protein: CATSDISSGSPGELFF. The CDR3 nucleotides are TGTGCCACCAGTGATATCTCTAGCGGGAGCCCCGGGGAGCTGTTTTTT.

This clonotype was seen a handful of times. The chain uses TRBV3-1 and TRBJ2-3; D gene ambiguous. The CDR3 spans 13 residues. The V gene lost 0 bases and the J gene lost 3 bases, with 4 bases spanning the gap. From germline, CDR1 is LGHDT and CDR2 YNNKEL (reference sequence). CDR3 sequence (DNA): TGTGCCAGCAGCCAAGAGACGACAGATACGCAGTATTTT. Encoded protein: CASSQETTDTQYF.

The chain joins TRBV30 to TRBJ2-1; TRBD2 matches 7 bases. The V and J ends lost 4 bases and 9 bases, in that order; junction bases with no gene match: 6. The CDR3 covers 12 residues. Germline V gene data show CDR1 as GTSNPN and CDR2 as SVGIG (reference sequence). CDR3 in amino acids: CAWTTGGSEQFF. The CDR3 DNA follows: TGTGCCTGGACTACCGGGGGGAGTGAGCAGTTCTTC. Looking up the rest from reference TRBV30 and TRBJ2-1 gives the full variable domain: SQTIHQWPATLVQPVGSPLSLECTVEGTSNPNLYWYRQAAGRGLQLLFYSVGIGQISSEVPQNLSASRPQDRQFILSSKKLLLSDSGFYLCAWTTGGSEQFFGPGTRLTVL.

This chain connects TRBV5-1 to TRBJ2-3; TRBD2 matches 9 bases. V shed 0 bases and J 2 bases; nucleotides not matched to a gene: 1. The CDR3 is 15 residues long. Germline V gene sequence: CDR1 SGHRS, CDR2 YFSETQ. CDR3 in amino acids: CASSLASGATDTQYF. The CDR3, as DNA: TGCGCCAGCAGCTTGGCTAGCGGGGCCACAGATACGCAGTATTTT.

This clonotype was counted a few times. J is TRBJ2-3 and V is TRBV5-1; TRBD2 matches at 7 bases. This CDR3 comprises 14 residues. From germline, CDR1 is SGHRS and CDR2 YFSETQ. Germline trimming cut 2 bases from V and 0 bases from J; bases unmatched to any gene: 0. The CDR3 sequence: CASSLAGSTDTQYF. CDR3 DNA: TGCGCCAGCAGCTTAGCGGGAAGCACAGATACGCAGTATTTT.

The rearrangement links TRBV24-1 to TRBJ2-3; D unclear. Trimming removed 2 bases from V and 2 bases from J, with 10 bases in between. Germline CDR1 is KGHDR and CDR2 is SFDVKD. The CDR3 is 15 amino acids. The CDR3 region is CATSDSRPYTDTQYF. CDR3 DNA: TGTGCCACCAGTGATTCGAGACCATACACAGATACGCAGTATTTT.

The sample holds a few counts of this clonotype. CDR3 sequence: CSATLAGARGDTQYF. For the CDR3, the DNA is TGCAGTGCTACCCTAGCGGGGGCCCGGGGAGATACGCAGTATTTT. This chain connects TRBV20-1 to TRBJ2-3; 10 positions match TRBD2. V shed 4 bases, J shed 5 bases, and the junction held 9 bases outside the gene matches. Germline V gives CDR1 DFQATT, CDR2 SNEGSKA (reference sequence). The CDR3 is 15 amino acids.

Only a few counts were recorded for this clonotype. CDR3 amino acids: CASKDQSTSGSSYNEQFF. The CDR3 DNA follows: TGTGCCAGCAAAGATCAGTCGACTAGCGGGAGCTCCTACAATGAGCAGTTCTTC. The chain is built from TRBV7-9 and TRBJ2-1; 12 bases fit TRBD2. The junction had 10 bases not matched to a gene; V was cut back by 7 bases and J by 0 bases. The length of the CDR3 is 18 residues. Looked up from germline, CDR1 is SEHNR and CDR2 is FQNEAQ (reference sequence).

The chain couples TRBV12-3 or TRBV12-4 to TRBJ2-7; D may correspond to TRBD1 or TRBD2 (5 bases each). V was trimmed by 3 bases and J by 7 bases, leaving 16 bases between them. The CDR3 runs to 14 residues. The DNA of the CDR3 is TGTGCCAGCAGTTTTGGGGGATTACTACGAGAGCAGTACTTC. It specifies CASSFGGLLREQYF.

This clonotype was seen more than once but under ten times. The chain uses TRBV29-1 and TRBJ2-5; TRBD1 is a possible D gene (6 bases). The CDR3 covers 14 residues. V gave up 4 bases and J gave up 2 bases, with 14 bases separating them. Germline CDR1 SQVTM, CDR2 ANQGSEA. This CDR3 reads CSVGTETTQETQYF. The CDR3 DNA sequence: TGCAGCGTTGGGACAGAGACTACGCAAGAGACCCAGTACTTC.

This clonotype was seen only a few times. V is TRBV23-1 and J is TRBJ2-2, with 9 bases matching TRBD1. TRBV23-1 is an ORF, with its function uncertain. V lost 0 bases and J lost 6; bases outside the gene matches: 8. The CDR3 is 17 amino acids. The CDR3 here is CASSQSGYRGLAGELFF. The CDR3, as DNA: TGCGCCAGCAGTCAATCGGGATACAGGGGGCTCGCCGGGGAGCTGTTTTTT.

This clonotype has a handful of counts. This chain joins TRBV6-2 or TRBV6-3 and TRBJ2-1; 14 bases match TRBD2. Germline loops: CDR1 MNHEY, CDR2 SVGEGT. Trimming took 6 bases from V and 9 from J; bases not matched to a gene: 13. This CDR3 contains 17 residues. The CDR3: CASRIRLAGGKVGEQFF. The CDR3 DNA sequence: TGTGCCAGCAGAATAAGACTAGCGGGAGGGAAAGTGGGTGAGCAGTTCTTC.